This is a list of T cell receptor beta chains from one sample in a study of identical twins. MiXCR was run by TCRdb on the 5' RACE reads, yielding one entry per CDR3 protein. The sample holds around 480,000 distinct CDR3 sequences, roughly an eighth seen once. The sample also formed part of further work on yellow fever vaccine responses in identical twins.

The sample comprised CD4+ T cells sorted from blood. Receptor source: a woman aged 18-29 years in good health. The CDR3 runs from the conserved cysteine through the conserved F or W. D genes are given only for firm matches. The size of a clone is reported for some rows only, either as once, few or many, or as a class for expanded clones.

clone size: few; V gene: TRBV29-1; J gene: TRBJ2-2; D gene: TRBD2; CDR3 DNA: TGCAGCGTGGGGAGCGGGACGAACACCGGGGAGCTGTTTTTT; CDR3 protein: CSVGSGTNTGELFF
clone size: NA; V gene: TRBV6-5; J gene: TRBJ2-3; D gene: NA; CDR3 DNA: TGTGCCAGCAGTTACTCCTCAGTCGGGGGCGCAGGGGGTACGCAGTATTTT; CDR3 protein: CASSYSSVGGAGGTQYF
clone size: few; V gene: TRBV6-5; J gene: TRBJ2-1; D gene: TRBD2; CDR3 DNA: TGTGCCAGCAGTTACTCTAGCGGGAGGGTAATGTATGAGCAGTTCTTC; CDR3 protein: CASSYSSGRVMYEQFF
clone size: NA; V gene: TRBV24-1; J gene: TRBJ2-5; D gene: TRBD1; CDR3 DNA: TGTGCCACCAGTGATGTGGGACAGGGAACAGAGACCCAGTACTTC; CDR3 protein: CATSDVGQGTETQYF
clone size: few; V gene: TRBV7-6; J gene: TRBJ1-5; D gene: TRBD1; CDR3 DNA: TGTGCCAGCAGCTTAATTTCAGGGGGCGCGGTTCAGCCCCAGCATTTT; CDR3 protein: CASSLISGGAVQPQHF
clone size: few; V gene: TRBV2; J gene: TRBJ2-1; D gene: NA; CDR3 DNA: TGTGCCAGCAGTTCTACCGGGACCTCCGACCGGTACAATGAGCAGTTCTTC; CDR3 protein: CASSSTGTSDRYNEQFF
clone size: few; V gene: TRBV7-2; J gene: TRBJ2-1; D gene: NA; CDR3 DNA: TGTGCCAGCAGCTTGCAGGGGTCGAATGAGCAGTTCTTC; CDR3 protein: CASSLQGSNEQFF
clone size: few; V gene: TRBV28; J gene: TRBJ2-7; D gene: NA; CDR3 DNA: TGTGCCAGCAGCCCCGGTGGAACCTACGAGCAGTACTTC; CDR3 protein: CASSPGGTYEQYF
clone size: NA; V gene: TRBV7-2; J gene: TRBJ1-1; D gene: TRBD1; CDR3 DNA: TGTGCCAGCAGCTCCAGGGACAGGGGGGGCACTGAAGCTTTCTTT; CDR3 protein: CASSSRDRGGTEAFF
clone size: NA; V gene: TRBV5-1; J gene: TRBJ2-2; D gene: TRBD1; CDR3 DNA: TGCGCCAGCAGCCGGCGGACAGGGACAAACACCGGGGAGCTGTTTTTT; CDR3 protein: CASSRRTGTNTGELFF
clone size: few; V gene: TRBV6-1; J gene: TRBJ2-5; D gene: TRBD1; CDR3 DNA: TGTGCCAGCAGGACAGGGGGCGCGGAGACCCAGTACTTC; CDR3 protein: CASRTGGAETQYF
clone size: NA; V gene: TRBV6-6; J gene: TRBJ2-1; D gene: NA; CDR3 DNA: TGTGCCAGCAGGACAGCTAACAATGAGCAGTTCTTC; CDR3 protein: CASRTANNEQFF
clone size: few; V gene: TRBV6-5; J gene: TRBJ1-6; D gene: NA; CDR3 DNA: TGTGCCAGCGGGGTACTTAATTCACCCCTCCACTTT; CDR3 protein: CASGVLNSPLHF
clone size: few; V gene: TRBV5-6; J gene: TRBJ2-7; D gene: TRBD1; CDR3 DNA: TGTGCCAGCAGCCCGGTTACCGGGACAGGGGGCTACGAGCAGTACTTC; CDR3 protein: CASSPVTGTGGYEQYF
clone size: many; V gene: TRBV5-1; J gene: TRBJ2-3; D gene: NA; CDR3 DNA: TGCGCCAGCAGCCTATCAGGTTACGATACGCAGTATTTT; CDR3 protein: CASSLSGYDTQYF
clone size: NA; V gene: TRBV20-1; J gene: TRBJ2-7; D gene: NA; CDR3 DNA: TGCAGTGCTATTTGGAACTACGAGCAGTACTTC; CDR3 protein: CSAIWNYEQYF
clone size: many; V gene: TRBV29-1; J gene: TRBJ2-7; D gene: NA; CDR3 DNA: TGCAGCGTCGGAGGGACGGTCTCGGGCGAGCAGTACTTC; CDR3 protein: CSVGGTVSGEQYF
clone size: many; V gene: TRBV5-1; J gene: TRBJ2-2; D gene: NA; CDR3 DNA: TGCGCCAGCAGCCCAAGATCGAACACCGGGGAGCTGTTTTTT; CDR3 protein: CASSPRSNTGELFF
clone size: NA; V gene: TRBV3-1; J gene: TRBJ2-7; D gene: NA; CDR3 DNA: TGTGCCAGCAGTCTCTCCGGGACCCCCCCCGAGCAGTACTTC; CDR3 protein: CASSLSGTPPEQYF
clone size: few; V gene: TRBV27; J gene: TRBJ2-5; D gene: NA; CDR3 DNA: TGTGCCAGCAGTTTGGGGCGGAGGGACTCAGAGACCCAGTACTTC; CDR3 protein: CASSLGRRDSETQYF
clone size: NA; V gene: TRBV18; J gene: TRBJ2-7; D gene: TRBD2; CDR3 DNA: TGTGCCAGCTCACCACTAGCGGGAGTTAACGAGCAGTACTTC; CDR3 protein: CASSPLAGVNEQYF
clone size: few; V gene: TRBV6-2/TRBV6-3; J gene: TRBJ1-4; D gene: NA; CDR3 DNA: TGTGCCAGCAGCTCTGACCGTCGTGAAAAACTGTTTTTT; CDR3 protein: CASSSDRREKLFF